Following are 2 T cell receptor beta chains from one sample sequenced in a study of blood T cell repertoires in COVID-19. The data were produced by immunoSEQ multiplex PCR, yet TCRdb's version contains in-frame clones alone and is incomplete. The repertoire holds 140,000 to 150,000 clones, 80% seen once, with 10% to 15% in the top ten. Sequenced: peripheral blood. These receptors were obtained from a man aged 60 to 69 with active or convalescent COVID-19.

For this clone: This same CDR3 is encoded by further DNA sequences in the sample. The chain links TRBV24-1 to TRBJ1-2; D is undetermined. The germline V gene has CDR1 KGHDR and CDR2 SFDVKD. V was shortened by 4 bases and J by 8 bases, with 10 bases between the two germline ends. The CDR3 runs to 12 residues. Here the CDR3 reads CATSDPGRGYTF. CDR3 in DNA: TGTGCCACCAGTGACCCAGGCCGGGGCTACACCTTC.

The V and J genes are TRBV29-1 and TRBJ2-5; 7 nucleotides line up with TRBD1. This CDR3 has 14 amino acids. The V gene end was trimmed by 5 bases and the J gene end by 2 bases; junction bases not matched to a gene: 8. The germline gives CDR1 SQVTM, CDR2 ANQGSEA. CDR3: CSVRQGWEQETQYF. The CDR3 coding sequence is TGCAGCGTTCGACAGGGTTGGGAGCAAGAGACCCAGTACTTC.